The clone carrying this T cell receptor beta chain was found many times. Its antigen is undetermined. Time point in this sample: blood at routine non-recurrence follow-up after resection. No cell sorting; template was whole RNA from tumor, lung tissue or PBMC. The data were obtained in a study of spatial heterogeneity in lung cancer. At the level of the study: Where available, sequencing covered follow-up PBMC samples, taken at a median of approximately 24 months after resection. Mean representation of each unique TCR and UMI combination in the raw reads exceeded 8.5 occurrences.

The study tagged each TCR cDNA molecule with a unique molecular identifier. TCRdb recomputed calls from the 5' RACE reads with MiXCR, one row per CDR3 protein. The sample yields about 26,000 distinct CDR3 sequences, about 6.3% seen once. Study-wide findings and caveats: In blood, ubiquitous expanded tumor TCRs appeared more at resection than follow-up.

The CDR3 has 16 residues. CDR1 is SGHNT, CDR2 YYREEE, per germline (reference sequence). V dropped 3 bases and J dropped 4; count of bases not matched to a gene: 9. The rearrangement joins TRBV5-4 to TRBJ1-2; 10 nucleotides line up with TRBD1. This clonotype was obtained from a male donor with early-stage non-small cell lung cancer. This sample comprised PBMCs, obtained at follow-up. The CDR3 DNA reads TGTGCCAGCAGCTATGCGACAGGGGGCGTACCCTATGGCTACACCTTC. It specifies CASSYATGGVPYGYTF.